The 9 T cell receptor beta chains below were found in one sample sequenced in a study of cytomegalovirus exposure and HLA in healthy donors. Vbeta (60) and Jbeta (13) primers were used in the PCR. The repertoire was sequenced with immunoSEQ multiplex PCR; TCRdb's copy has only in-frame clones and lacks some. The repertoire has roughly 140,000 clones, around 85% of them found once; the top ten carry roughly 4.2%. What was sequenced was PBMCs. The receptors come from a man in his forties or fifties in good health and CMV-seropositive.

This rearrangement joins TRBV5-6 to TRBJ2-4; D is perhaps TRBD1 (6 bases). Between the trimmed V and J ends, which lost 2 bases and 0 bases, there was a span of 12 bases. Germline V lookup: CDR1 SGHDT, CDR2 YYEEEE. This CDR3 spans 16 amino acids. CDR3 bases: TGTGCCAGCAGCTTTATGGACAGTCTAGCCAAAAACATTCAGTACTTC. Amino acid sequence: CASSFMDSLAKNIQYF.

CDR3 DNA sequence: TGTGCCAGCAGCCCAATAAACCTCCAAGGACTAGCGGGAGCCTACAATGAGCAGTTCTTC. Encoded protein: CASSPINLQGLAGAYNEQFF. V is TRBV7-3 and J is TRBJ2-1, with 13 bases matching TRBD2. V was pared by 5 bases and J by 2 bases, with 15 bases of the junction left unmatched. Germline V gene lookup returns CDR1 SGHTA and CDR2 FQGTGA. The CDR3 has 20 residues.

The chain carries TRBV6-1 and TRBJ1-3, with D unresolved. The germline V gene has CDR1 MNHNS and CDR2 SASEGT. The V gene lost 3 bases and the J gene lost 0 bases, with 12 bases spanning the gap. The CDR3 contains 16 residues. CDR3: CASSDPRGYSGNTIYF. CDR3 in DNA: TGTGCCAGCAGTGATCCTCGGGGTTACTCTGGAAACACCATATATTTT.

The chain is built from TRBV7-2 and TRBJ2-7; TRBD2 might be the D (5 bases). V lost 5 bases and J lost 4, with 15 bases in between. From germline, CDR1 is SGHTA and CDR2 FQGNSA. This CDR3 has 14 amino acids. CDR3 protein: CASSETSGWYEQYF. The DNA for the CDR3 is TGTGCCAGCAGCGAGACCAGCGGTTGGTACGAGCAGTACTTC. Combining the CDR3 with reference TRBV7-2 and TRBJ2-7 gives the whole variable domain GAGVSQSPSNKVTEKGKDVELRCDPISGHTALYWYRQSLGQGLEFLIYFQGNSAPDKSGLPSDRFSAERTGGSVSTLTIQRTQQEDSAVYLCASSETSGWYEQYFGPGTRLTVT.

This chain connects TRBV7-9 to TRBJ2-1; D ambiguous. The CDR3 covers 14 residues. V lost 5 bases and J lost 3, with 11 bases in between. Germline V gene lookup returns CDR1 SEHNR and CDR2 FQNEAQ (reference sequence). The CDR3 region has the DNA TGTGCCAGCAGCCCGCCAAACAACTACAATGAGCAGTTCTTC. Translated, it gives CASSPPNNYNEQFF.

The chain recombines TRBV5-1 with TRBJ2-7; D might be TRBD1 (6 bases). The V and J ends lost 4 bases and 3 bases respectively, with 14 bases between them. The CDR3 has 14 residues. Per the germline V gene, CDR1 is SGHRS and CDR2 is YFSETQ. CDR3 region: CASSALTGYYEQYF. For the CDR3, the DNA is TGCGCCAGCAGCGCCTTGACAGGCTACTACGAGCAGTACTTC. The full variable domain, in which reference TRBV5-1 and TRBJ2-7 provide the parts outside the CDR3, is KAGVTQTPRYLIKTRGQQVTLSCSPISGHRSVSWYQQTPGQGLQFLFEYFSETQRNKGNFPGRFSGRQFSNSRSEMNVSTLELGDSALYLCASSALTGYYEQYFGPGTRLTVT.

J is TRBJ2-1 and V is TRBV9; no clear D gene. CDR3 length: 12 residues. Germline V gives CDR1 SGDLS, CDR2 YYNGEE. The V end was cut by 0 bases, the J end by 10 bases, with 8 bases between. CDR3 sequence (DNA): TGTGCCAGCAGCGTAGCTCTAGAGGAGCAGTTCTTC. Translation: CASSVALEEQFF.

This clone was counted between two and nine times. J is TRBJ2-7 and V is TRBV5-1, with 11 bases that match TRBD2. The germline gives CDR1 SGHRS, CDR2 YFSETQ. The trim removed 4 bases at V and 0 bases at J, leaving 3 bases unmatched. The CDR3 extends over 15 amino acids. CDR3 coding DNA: TGCGCCAGCAGCAAAACTAGCGGGAGCTCCTACGAGCAGTACTTC. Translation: CASSKTSGSSYEQYF.

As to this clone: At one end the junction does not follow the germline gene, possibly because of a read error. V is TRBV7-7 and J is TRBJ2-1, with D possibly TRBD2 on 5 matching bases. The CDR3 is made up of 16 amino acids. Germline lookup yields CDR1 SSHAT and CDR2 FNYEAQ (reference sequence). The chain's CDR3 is CASSSSLAAGHNEQFF. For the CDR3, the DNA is TGTGCTAGCAGCTCATCTCTAGCTGCAGGCCACAATGAGCAGTTCTTC.